The entry below describes one T cell receptor beta chain. The target antigen is unknown. Trimming pared 4 bases from V and 3 bases from J, leaving 15 bases between. The CDR3 has 15 residues. The germline V gene has CDR1 SNHLY and CDR2 FYNNEI. The sample originates from a study of cytomegalovirus exposure and HLA in healthy donors. Overall study context: The same platform was used for the roughly 110 validation repertoires as for the approximately 730 first-cohort repertoires, as reported in a later analysis. The study, taken as a whole, reports: For most TCR sequences rarity was the rule, although some public TCRs occurred in many donors. According to a later analysis, TCR clusters from the first cohort tended to co-occur in the roughly 120 validation repertoires.

Some clones are missing from TCRdb's copy, which holds only in-frame ones; the method was immunoSEQ multiplex PCR. This sample has about 360,000 clones, with just over 85% found just once. Separation from the roughly 670-subject first cohort characterized the roughly 120-subject validation cohort, to which the donors belonged. This sequence joins TRBV2 and TRBJ1-2, with a tentative D call TRBD1 (6 bases). The receptor comes from a woman aged 18-30 years in good health and CMV-seronegative. Sequencing was done on a sample of PBMCs. CDR3 nucleotide sequence: TGTGCCAGCAGTGCTCTACAGGGTTTGGACTATGGCTACACCTTC. Translated, it gives CASSALQGLDYGYTF.